The source of this T cell receptor beta chain is a study of T-cell memory formation after mild COVID-19. Study-wide context: TCR clusters showed largely donor specificity.

The CDR3 runs 16 residues. V was clipped by 2 bases and J by 6 bases; unmatched bases: 12. CDR1 is SGHRS, CDR2 YFSETQ, per germline. TCRdb reanalysed the 5' RACE reads using MiXCR and keeps one entry per CDR3 protein. The sample includes more than 150,000 distinct CDR3 sequences, less than 20% seen only once; the top ten take roughly 4.3%. What was sequenced was PBMCs or a T cell subset sorted from them (not recorded which). The V gene is TRBV5-1, the J gene TRBJ2-3; the match to TRBD2 covers 7 bases. The sequence was collected from a man between 18 and 35 years old who had mild COVID-19 (a few samples of this study predate the infection). Cell type and time point are not known. Written as DNA, the CDR3 is TGCGCCAGCAGCTTCAGCGGGGCGTCCCCCGGGGATACGCAGTATTTT. This gives the protein CASSFSGASPGDTQYF.